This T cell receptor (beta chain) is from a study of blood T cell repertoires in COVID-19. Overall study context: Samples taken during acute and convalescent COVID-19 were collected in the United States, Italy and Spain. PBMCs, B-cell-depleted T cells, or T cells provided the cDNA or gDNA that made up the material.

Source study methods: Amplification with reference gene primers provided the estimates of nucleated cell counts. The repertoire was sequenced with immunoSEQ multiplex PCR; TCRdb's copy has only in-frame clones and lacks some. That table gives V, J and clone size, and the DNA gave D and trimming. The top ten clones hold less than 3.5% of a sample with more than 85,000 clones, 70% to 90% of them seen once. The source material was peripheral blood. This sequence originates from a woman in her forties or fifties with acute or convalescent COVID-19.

The CDR3, as DNA: TGTGCCAGTAGTATCCCTAGCGGGATGAGCGTCAATGAGCAGTTCTTC. It encodes CASSIPSGMSVNEQFF. The V and J genes are TRBV19 and TRBJ2-1; 9 nucleotides align to TRBD2. CDR1 is LNHDA and CDR2 is SQIVND in the germline V gene (reference sequence). V trimming: 3 bases; J trimming: 6 bases; junction bases outside the gene matches: 9. CDR3 length: 16 residues. The full variable domain, with the rest looked up from reference TRBV19 and TRBJ2-1, is DGGITQSPKYLFRKEGQNVTLSCEQNLNHDAMYWYRQDPGQGLRLIYYSQIVNDFQKGDIAEGYSVSREKKESFPLTVTSAQKNPTAFYLCASSIPSGMSVNEQFFGPGTRLTVL.